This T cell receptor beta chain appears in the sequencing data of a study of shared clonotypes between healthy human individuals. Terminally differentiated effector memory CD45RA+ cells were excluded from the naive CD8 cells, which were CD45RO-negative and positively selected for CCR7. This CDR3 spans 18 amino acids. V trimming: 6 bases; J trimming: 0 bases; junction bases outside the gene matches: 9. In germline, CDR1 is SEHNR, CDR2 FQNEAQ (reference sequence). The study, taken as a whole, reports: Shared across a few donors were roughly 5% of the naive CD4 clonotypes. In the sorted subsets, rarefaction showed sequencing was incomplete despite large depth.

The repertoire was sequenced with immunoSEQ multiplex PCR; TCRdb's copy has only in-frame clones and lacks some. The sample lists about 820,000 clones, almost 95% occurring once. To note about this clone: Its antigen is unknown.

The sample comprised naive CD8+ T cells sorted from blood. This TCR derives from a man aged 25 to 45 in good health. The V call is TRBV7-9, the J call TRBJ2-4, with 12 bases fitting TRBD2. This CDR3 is CASRGTSGQELAKNIQYF. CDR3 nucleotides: TGTGCCAGCAGGGGGACTAGCGGGCAGGAACTAGCCAAAAACATTCAGTACTTC. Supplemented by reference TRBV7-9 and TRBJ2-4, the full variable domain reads DTGVSQNPRHKITKRGQNVTFRCDPISEHNRLYWYRQTLGQGPEFLTYFQNEAQLEKSRLLSDRFSAERPKGSFSTLEIQRTEQGDSAMYLCASRGTSGQELAKNIQYFGAGTRLSVL.